This note documents a single T cell receptor (beta chain) sequence. The antigen remains unidentified. These data belong to a study of shared clonotypes between healthy human individuals. For the study at large: For every donor, three CD4 naive, three CD4 memory, two CD8 naive and one CD8 memory plates were used.

CDR1 MNHEY and CDR2 SVGAGI come from the germline V gene. V shed 4 bases and J shed 0 bases, with 9 bases lying between them. The CDR3 contains 14 residues. Study-level results: The represented genetic and exposure-history diversity was limited by the small number of donors. Estimated clonotype richness was generally higher in naive than memory subsets.

Sequencing used immunoSEQ multiplex PCR; TCRdb keeps in-frame clones, though not all of them. The sample has about 680,000 clones; about 80% are singletons. Donors comprised healthy HIV-negative adults lacking recent acute infections or vaccinations. The sample was memory CD4+ T cells sorted from blood. As to subset: CD45RA-negative fraction. The TCR was taken from a woman between 25 and 40 years old in good health. V usage is TRBV6-5 and J usage is TRBJ2-5; no definite D call. CDR3 residues: CASSSLWNQETQYF. In DNA, the CDR3 is TGTGCCAGCAGTTCCCTTTGGAACCAAGAGACCCAGTACTTC.